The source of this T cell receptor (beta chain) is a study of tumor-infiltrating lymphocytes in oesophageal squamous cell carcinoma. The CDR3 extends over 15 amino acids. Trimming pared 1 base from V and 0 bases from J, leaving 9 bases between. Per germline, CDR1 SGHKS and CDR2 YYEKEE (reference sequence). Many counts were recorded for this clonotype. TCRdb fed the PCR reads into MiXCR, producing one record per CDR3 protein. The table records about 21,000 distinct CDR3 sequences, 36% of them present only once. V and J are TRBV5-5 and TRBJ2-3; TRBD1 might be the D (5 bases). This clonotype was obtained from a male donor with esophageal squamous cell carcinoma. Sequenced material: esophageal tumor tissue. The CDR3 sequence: CASSLRSGSTDTQYF. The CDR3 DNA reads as TGTGCCAGCAGCTTGAGGTCAGGGAGCACAGATACGCAGTATTTT.